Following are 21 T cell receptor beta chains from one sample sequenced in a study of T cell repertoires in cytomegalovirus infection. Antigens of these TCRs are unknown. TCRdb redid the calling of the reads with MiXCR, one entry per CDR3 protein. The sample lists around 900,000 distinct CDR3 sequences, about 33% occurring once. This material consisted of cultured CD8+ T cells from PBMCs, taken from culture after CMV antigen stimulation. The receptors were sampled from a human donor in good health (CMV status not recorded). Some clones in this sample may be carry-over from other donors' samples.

The DNA for the CDR3 is TGCGCCAGCAGCCAAGAGACAGGGACCTACAATGAGCAGTTCTTC. Its translation: CASSQETGTYNEQFF. V is TRBV4-3 and J is TRBJ2-1, with TRBD1 identical over 7 bases. CDR1 and CDR2 (germline): LGHNA, YSLEER. This CDR3 comprises 15 residues. J lost 2 bases, V lost 0 bases, and 1 base had no gene match.

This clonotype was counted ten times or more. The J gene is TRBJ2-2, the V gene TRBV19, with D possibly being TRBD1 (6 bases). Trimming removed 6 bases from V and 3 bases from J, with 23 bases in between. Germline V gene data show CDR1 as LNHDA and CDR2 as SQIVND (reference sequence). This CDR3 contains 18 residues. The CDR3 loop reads CASSPPRGGSSYTGELFF. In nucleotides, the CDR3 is TGTGCCAGTAGCCCCCCGCGAGGGGGATCGTCGTACACCGGGGAGCTGTTTTTT.

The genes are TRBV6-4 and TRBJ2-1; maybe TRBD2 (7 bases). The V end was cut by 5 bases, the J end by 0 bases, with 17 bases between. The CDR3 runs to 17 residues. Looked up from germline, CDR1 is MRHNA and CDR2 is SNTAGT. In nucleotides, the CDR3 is TGTGCCAGCAGTACTGGGGGCGGGGGAAGCTCCTACAATGAGCAGTTCTTC. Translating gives CASSTGGGGSSYNEQFF.

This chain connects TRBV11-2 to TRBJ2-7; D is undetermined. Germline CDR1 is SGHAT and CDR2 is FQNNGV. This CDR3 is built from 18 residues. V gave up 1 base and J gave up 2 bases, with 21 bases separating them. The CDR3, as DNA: TGTGCCAGCAGCTTAGGGGCCAAGAGGCGCGGAGTCCCCTACGAGCAGTACGTC. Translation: CASSLGAKRRGVPYEQYV.

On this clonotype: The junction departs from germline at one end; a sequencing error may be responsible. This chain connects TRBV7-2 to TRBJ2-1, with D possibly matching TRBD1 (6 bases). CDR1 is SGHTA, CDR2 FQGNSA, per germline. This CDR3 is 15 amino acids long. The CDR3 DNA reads TGTGCCAGCAGCCTGGGGACAAGGCTCTACAATGAGCAGCTCTTC. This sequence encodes CASSLGTRLYNEQLF. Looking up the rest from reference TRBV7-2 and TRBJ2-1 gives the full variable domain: GAGVSQSPSNKVTEKGKDVELRCDPISGHTALYWYRQSLGQGLEFLIYFQGNSAPDKSGLPSDRFSAERTGGSVSTLTIQRTQQEDSAVYLCASSLGTRLYNEQLFGPGTRLTVL.

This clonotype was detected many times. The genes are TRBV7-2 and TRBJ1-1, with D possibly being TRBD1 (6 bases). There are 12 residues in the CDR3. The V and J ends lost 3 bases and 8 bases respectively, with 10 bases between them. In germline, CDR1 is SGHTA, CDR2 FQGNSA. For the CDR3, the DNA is TGTGCCAGCAGCTTCGGACAGTCAGAAGCTTTCTTT. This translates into CASSFGQSEAFF.

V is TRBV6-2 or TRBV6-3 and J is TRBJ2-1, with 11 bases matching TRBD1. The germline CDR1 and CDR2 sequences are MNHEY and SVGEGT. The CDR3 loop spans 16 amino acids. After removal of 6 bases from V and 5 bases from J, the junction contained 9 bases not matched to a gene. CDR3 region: CASSHWEDRGHNEQFF. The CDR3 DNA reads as TGTGCCAGCAGCCATTGGGAGGACAGGGGGCACAATGAGCAGTTCTTC.

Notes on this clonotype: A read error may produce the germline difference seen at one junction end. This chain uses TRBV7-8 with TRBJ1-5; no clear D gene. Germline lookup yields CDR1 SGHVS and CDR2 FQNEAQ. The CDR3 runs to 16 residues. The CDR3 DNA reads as TGTACCAGCAGCTTAGGACCGGAGGATAGTTCTCAGCCCCAGCATTTT. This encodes CTSSLGPEDSSQPQHF.

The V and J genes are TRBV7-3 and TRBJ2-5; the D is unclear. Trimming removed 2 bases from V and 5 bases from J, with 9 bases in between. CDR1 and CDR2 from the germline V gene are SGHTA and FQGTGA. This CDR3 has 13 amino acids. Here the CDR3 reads CASSLVRLETQYF. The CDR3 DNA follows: TGTGCCAGCAGCTTAGTACGGTTGGAGACCCAGTACTTC.

CDR3 nucleotide sequence: TGTTTCAGCAGCCTGGACAGGGGTTACAAGCATTACGTC. Its translation: CFSSLDRGYKHYV. The genes are TRBV7-2 and TRBJ2-7; 9 bases are shared with TRBD1. Germline CDR1 SGHTA, CDR2 FQGNSA. The CDR3 is 13 residues long.

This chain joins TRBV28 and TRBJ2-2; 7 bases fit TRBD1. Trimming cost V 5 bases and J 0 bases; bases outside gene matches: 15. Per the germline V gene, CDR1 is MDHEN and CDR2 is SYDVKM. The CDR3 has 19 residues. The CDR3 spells CASSLLYRDSPPNTGELFF. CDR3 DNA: TGTGCCAGCAGTCTACTCTACCGGGACAGCCCCCCGAACACCGGGGAGCTGTTTTTT. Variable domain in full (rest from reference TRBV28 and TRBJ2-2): DVKVTQSSRYLVKRTGEKVFLECVQDMDHENMFWYRQDPGLGLRLIYFSYDVKMKEKGDIPEGYSVSREKKERFSLILESASTNQTSMYLCASSLLYRDSPPNTGELFFGEGSRLTVL.

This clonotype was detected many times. CDR3 DNA: TGTGCCAGCAGCTTGACAGGGCTGTACACAGATACGCAGTATTTT. It encodes CASSLTGLYTDTQYF. The rearrangement joins TRBV7-2 to TRBJ2-3, with 7 bases matching TRBD1. Germline loops: CDR1 SGHTA, CDR2 FQGNSA. CDR3 length: 15 amino acids. Losses at the gene ends were 3 bases for V and 2 bases for J; bases not matched to a gene: 5.

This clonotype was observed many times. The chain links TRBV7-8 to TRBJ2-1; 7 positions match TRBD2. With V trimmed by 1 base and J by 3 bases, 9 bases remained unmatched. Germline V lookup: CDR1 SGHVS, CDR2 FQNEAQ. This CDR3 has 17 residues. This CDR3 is CASSLVSWGGDYNEQFF. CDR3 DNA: TGTGCCAGCAGCTTAGTATCGTGGGGGGGGGACTACAATGAGCAGTTCTTC. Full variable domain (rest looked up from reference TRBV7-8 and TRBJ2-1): GAGVSQSPRYKVAKRGQDVALRCDPISGHVSLFWYQQALGQGPEFLTYFQNEAQLDKSGLPSDRFFAERPEGSVSTLKIQRTQQEDSAVYLCASSLVSWGGDYNEQFFGPGTRLTVL.

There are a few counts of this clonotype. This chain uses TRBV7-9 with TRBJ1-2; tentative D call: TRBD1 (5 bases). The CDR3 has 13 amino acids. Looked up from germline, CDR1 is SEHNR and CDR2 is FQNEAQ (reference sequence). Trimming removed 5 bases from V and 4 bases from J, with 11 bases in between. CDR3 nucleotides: TGTGCCAGCAGCAGGGGTTTTAGCTATGGCTACACCTTC. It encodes CASSRGFSYGYTF.

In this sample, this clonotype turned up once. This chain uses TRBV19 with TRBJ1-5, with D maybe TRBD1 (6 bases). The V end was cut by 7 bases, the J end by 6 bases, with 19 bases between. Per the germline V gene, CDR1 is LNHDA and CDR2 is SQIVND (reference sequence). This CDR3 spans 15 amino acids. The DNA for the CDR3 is TGTGCCAGTACTCCGGGACACCGATCGGGTCAGCCCCAGCATTTT. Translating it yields CASTPGHRSGQPQHF.

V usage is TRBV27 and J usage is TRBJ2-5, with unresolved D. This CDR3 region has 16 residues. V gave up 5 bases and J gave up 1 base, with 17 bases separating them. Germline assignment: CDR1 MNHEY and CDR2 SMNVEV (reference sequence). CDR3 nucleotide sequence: TGTGCCAGCAGTCCTTCCCCCGGGCCTTCCCAAGAGACCCAGTACTTC. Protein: CASSPSPGPSQETQYF.

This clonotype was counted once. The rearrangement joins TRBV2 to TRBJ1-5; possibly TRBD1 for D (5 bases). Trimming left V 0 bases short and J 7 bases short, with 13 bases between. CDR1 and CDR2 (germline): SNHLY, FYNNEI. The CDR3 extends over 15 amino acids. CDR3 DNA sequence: TGTGCCAGCAGTGAAGCGCTTCAAAAGGGGCAGCCCCAGCATTTT. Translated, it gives CASSEALQKGQPQHF.

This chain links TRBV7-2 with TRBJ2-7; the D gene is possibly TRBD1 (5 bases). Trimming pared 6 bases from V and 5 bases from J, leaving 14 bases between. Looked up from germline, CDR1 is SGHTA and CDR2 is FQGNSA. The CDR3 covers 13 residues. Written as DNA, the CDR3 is TGTGCCAGCAGTTTTGACAGCCCCGACGAGCAGTACTTC. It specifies CASSFDSPDEQYF.

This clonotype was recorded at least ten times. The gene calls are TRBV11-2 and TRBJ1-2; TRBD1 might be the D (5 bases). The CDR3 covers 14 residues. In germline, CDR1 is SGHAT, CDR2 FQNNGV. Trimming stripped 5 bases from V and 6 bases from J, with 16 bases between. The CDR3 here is CASSIQQGRDGYTF. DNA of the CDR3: TGTGCCAGCAGCATACAGCAGGGCAGGGATGGCTACACCTTC.

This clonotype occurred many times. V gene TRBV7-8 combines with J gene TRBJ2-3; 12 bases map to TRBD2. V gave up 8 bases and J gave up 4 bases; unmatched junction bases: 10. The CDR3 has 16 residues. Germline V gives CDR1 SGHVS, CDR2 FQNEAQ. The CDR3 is CASRTSGGPFADTQYF. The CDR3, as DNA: TGTGCCAGCCGAACTAGCGGGGGGCCCTTCGCAGATACGCAGTATTTT.

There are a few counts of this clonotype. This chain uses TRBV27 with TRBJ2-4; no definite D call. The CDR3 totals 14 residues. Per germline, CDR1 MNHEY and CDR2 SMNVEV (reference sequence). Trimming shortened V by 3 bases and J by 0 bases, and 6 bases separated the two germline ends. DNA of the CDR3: TGTGCCAGCAGTTTTGGTAGAGCCAAAAACATTCAGTACTTC. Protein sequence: CASSFGRAKNIQYF.